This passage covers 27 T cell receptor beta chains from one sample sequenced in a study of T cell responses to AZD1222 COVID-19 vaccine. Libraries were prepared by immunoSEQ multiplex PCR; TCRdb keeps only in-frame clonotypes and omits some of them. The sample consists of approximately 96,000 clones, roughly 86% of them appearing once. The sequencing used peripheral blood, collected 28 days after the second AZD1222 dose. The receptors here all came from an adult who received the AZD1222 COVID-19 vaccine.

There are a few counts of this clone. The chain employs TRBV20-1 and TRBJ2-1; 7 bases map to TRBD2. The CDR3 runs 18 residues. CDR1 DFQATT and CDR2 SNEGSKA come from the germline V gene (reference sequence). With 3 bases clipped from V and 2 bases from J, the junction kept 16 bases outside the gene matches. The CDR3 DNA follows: TGCAGTGCTAGTCTAGCGGAGCGAGGCCGTAACACCTACAATGAGCAGTTCTTC. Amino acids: CSASLAERGRNTYNEQFF.

CDR3 in DNA: TGTGCCTGGAGTTCCTGGACACCCAACACTGAAGCTTTCTTT. Amino acids: CAWSSWTPNTEAFF. This chain links TRBV30 with TRBJ1-1; maybe TRBD1 (5 bases). The CDR3 length is 14 residues. Germline CDR1 GTSNPN, CDR2 SVGIG (reference sequence). Trimming left V 2 bases short and J 2 bases short, with 12 bases between.

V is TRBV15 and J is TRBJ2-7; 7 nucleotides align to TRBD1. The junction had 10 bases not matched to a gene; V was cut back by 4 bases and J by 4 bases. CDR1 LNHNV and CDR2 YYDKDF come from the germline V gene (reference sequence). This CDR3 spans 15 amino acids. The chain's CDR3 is CATSTPRGMGYEQYF. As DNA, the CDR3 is TGTGCCACCAGCACCCCCAGGGGGATGGGGTACGAGCAGTACTTC.

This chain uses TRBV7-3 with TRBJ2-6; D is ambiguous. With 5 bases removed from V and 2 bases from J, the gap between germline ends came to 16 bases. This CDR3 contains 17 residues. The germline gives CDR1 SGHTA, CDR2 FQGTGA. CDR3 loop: CASSPERVGTGANVLTF. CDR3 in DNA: TGTGCCAGCAGCCCGGAAAGGGTGGGGACTGGGGCCAACGTCCTGACTTTC.

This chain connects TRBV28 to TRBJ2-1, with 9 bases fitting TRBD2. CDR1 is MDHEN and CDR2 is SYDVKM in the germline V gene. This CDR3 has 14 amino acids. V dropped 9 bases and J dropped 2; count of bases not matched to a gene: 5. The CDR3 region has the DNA TGTGCCAGTACCCTAGCGGGGACCTACAATGAGCAGTTCTTC. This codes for CASTLAGTYNEQFF.

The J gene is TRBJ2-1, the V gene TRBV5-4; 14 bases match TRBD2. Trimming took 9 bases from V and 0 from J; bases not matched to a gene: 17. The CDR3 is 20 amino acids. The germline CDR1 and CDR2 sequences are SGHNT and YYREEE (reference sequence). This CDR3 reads CATSRSLTSGGVSSYNEQFF. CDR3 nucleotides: TGTGCCACCTCGCGCTCACTGACTAGCGGGGGGGTTAGCTCCTACAATGAGCAGTTCTTC.

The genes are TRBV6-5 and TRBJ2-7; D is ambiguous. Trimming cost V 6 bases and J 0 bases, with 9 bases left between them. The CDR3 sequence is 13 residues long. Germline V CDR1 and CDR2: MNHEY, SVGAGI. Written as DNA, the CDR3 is TGTGCCAGCAGACAGAGACTCTCCTACGAGCAGTACTTC. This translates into CASRQRLSYEQYF.

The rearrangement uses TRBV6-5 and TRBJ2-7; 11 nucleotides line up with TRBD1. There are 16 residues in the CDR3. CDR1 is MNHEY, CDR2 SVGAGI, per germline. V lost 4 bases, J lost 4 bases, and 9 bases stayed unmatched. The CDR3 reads CASSSPLDRGRYEQYF. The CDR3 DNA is TGTGCCAGCAGTTCCCCTTTGGACAGGGGGCGGTACGAGCAGTACTTC.

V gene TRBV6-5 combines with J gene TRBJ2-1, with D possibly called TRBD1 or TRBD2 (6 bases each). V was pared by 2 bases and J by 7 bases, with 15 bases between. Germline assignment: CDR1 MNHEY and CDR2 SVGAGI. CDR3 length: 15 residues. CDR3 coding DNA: TGTGCCAGCAGTTACGCCCTCGGGGGCCTAAATGAGCAGTTCTTC. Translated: CASSYALGGLNEQFF.

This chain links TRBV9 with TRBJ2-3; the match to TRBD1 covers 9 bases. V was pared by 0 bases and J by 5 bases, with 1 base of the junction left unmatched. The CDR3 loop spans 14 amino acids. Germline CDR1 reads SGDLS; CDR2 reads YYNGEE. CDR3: CASSVGQGGDTQYF. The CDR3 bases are TGTGCCAGCAGCGTAGGACAGGGGGGAGATACGCAGTATTTT.

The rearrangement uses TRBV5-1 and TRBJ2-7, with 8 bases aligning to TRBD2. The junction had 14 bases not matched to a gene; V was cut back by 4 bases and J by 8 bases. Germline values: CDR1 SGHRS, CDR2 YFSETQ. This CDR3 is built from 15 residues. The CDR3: CASSTGFALAGQQYF. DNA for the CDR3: TGCGCCAGCAGCACTGGCTTCGCCTTAGCGGGACAGCAGTACTTC.

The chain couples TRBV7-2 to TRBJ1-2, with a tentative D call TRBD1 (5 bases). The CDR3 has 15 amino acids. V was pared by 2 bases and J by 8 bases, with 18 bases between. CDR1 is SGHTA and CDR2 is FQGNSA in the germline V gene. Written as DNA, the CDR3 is TGTGCCAGCAGCTTATCGACGAGGGACTCGTGGGGCTACACCTTC. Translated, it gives CASSLSTRDSWGYTF. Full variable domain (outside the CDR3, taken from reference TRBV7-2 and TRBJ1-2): GAGVSQSPSNKVTEKGKDVELRCDPISGHTALYWYRQSLGQGLEFLIYFQGNSAPDKSGLPSDRFSAERTGGSVSTLTIQRTQQEDSAVYLCASSLSTRDSWGYTFGSGTRLTVV.

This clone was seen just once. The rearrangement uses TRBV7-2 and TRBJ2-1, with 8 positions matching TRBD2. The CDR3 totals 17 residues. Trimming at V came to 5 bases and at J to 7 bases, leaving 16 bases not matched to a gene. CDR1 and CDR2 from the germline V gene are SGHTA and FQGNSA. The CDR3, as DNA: TGTGCCAGCAGCCCCTCCCATTGGACTAGCTCCGCTAATGAGCAGTTCTTC. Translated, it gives CASSPSHWTSSANEQFF. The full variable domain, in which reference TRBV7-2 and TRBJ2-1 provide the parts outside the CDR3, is GAGVSQSPSNKVTEKGKDVELRCDPISGHTALYWYRQSLGQGLEFLIYFQGNSAPDKSGLPSDRFSAERTGGSVSTLTIQRTQQEDSAVYLCASSPSHWTSSANEQFFGPGTRLTVL.

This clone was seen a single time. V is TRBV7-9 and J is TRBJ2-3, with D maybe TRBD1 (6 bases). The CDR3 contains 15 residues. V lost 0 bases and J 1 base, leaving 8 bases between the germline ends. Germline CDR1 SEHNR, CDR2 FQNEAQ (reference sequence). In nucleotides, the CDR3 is TGTGCCAGCAGCTTAGCAGGGGGTCGCACAGATACGCAGTATTTT. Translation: CASSLAGGRTDTQYF.

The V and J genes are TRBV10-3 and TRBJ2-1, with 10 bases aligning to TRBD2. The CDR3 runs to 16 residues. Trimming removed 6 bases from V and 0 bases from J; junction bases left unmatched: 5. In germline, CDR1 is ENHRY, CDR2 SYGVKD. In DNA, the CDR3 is TGTGCCATCAGAAGCTCTAGCGGGAGCTCCTACAATGAGCAGTTCTTC. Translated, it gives CAIRSSSGSSYNEQFF.

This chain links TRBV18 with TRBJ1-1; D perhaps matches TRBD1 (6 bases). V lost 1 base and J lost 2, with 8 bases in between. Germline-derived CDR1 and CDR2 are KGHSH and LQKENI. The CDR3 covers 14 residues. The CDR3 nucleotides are TGTGCCAGCTCACCACAGGGACAAAACACTGAAGCTTTCTTT. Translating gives CASSPQGQNTEAFF. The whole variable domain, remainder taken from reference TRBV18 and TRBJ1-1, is NAGVMQNPRHLVRRRGQEARLRCSPMKGHSHVYWYRQLPEEGLKFMVYLQKENIIDESGMPKERFSAEFPKEGPSILRIQQVVRGDSAAYFCASSPQGQNTEAFFGQGTRLTVV.

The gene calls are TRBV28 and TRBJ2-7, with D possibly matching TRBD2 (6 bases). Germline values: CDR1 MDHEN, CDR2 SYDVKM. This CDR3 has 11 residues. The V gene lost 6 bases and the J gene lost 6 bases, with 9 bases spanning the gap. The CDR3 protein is CASRETSEQYF. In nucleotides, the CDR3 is TGTGCCAGCAGGGAGACTAGCGAGCAGTACTTC.

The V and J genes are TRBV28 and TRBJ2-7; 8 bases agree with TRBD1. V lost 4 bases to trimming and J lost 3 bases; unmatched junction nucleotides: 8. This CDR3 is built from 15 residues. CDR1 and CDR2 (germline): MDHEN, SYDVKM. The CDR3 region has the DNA TGTGCCAGCAGTTCCGGACAGGGAGGCCTCTACGAGCAGTACTTC. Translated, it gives CASSSGQGGLYEQYF.

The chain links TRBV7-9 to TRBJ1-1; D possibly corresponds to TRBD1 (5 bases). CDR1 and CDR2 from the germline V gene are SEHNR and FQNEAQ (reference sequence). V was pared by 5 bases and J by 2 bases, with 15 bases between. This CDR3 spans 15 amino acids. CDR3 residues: CASSPLSGGNTEAFF. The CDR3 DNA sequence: TGTGCCAGCAGCCCATTAAGCGGGGGTAACACTGAAGCTTTCTTT.

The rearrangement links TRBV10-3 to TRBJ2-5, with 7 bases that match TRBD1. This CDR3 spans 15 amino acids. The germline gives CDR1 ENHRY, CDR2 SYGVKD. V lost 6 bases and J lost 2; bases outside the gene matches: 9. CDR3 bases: TGTGCCATCAGGGATACCAAACAGGGGCAAGAGACCCAGTACTTC. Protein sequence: CAIRDTKQGQETQYF.

The DNA of the CDR3 is TGCGCCAGCAGCTTGGGACGGACGAACACTGAAGCTTTCTTT. This sequence encodes CASSLGRTNTEAFF. The rearrangement joins TRBV5-1 to TRBJ1-1, with no clear D. From germline, CDR1 is SGHRS and CDR2 YFSETQ. This CDR3 is built from 14 residues. Deletions cut 0 bases from V and 1 base from J, with 7 bases between.

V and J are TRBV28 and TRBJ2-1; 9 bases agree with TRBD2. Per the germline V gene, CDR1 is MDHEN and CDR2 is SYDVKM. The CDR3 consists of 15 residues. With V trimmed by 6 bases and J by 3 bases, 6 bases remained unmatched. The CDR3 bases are TGTGCCAGCAGAGGCGGGGGGGCGTTCTACAATGAGCAGTTCTTC. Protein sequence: CASRGGGAFYNEQFF.

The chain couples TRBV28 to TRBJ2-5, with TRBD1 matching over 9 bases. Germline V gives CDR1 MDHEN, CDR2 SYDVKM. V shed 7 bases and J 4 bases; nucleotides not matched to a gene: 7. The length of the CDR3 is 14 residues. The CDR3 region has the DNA TGTGCCAGCACCCCGACAGGGGGGACAGAGACCCAGTACTTC. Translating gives CASTPTGGTETQYF.

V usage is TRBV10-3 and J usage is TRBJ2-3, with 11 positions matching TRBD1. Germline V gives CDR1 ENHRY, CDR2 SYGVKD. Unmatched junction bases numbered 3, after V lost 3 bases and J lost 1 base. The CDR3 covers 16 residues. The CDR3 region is CAISELGQGGTDTQYF. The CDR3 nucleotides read TGTGCCATCAGTGAACTGGGACAGGGGGGCACAGATACGCAGTATTTT.

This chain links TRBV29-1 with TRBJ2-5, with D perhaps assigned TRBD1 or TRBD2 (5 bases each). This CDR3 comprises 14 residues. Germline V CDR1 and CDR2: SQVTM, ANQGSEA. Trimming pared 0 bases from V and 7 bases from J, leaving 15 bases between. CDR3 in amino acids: CSVEDQRGVGTQYF. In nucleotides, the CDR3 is TGCAGCGTTGAAGATCAGAGAGGGGTAGGGACCCAGTACTTC. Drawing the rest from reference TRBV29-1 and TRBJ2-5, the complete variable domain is SAVISQKPSRDICQRGTSLTIQCQVDSQVTMMFWYRQQPGQSLTLIATANQGSEATYESGFVIDKFPISRPNLTFSTLTVSNMSPEDSSIYLCSVEDQRGVGTQYFGPGTRLLVL.

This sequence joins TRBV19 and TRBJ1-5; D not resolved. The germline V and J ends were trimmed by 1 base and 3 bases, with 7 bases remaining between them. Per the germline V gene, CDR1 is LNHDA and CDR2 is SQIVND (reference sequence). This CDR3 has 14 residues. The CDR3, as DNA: TGTGCCAGTAGTATAGCGAGATACAATCAGCCCCAGCATTTT. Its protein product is CASSIARYNQPQHF.

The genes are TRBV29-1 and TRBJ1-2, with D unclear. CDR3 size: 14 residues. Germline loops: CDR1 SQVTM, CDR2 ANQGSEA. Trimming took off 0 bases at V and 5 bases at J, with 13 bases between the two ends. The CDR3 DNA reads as TGCAGCGTTGAAGAGGGTTTGGCTCGGTATGGCTACACCTTC. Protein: CSVEEGLARYGYTF.